This paragraph covers one T cell receptor (beta chain) sequence. Its specificity is not known. This entry belongs to a study of radiotherapy plus CTLA-4 blockade in lung cancer. Study-wide context: Around 20% of enrolled patients responded objectively, and over 30% had disease control.

Using immunoSEQ multiplex PCR, the repertoire was profiled, and TCRdb retains in-frame clones only, with some absent. In the table there are more than 95,000 clones, approximately 74% of which are singletons. Lung cancer patients with chemo-refractory metastatic non-small-cell disease were given focal radiation plus CTLA-4 blockade with ipilimumab. Trimming left V 6 bases short and J 8 bases short, with 16 bases between. CDR3 length: 14 residues. From germline, CDR1 is SNHLY and CDR2 FYNNEI. Overall study findings and caveats: Reports state that early shifts in blood T cell clones, with interferon-beta, best predicted response. Clones of tumor-derived TCRs expanded in blood after radiotherapy plus ipilimumab.

The source material was peripheral blood, sampled from a patient treated with radiotherapy plus ipilimumab. The TCR comes from a human donor with non-small cell lung cancer who had a partial response to radiotherapy plus ipilimumab. Some clones in this sample may be carry-over from other donors' samples. V usage is TRBV2 and J usage is TRBJ1-4; D unclear. CDR3 region: CASSAGRTNEKLFF. For the CDR3, the DNA is TGTGCCAGCAGCGCCGGGAGAACAAACGAAAAACTGTTTTTT.